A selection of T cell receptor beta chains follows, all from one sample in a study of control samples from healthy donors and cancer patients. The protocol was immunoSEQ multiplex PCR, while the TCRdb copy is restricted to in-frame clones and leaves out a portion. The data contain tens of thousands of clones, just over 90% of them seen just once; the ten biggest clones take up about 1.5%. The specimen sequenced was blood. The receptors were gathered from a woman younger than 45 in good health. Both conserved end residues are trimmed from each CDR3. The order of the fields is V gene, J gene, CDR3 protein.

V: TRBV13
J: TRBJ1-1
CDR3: ASSLGLVPEAF

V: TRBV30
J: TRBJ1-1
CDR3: AWSPPGGNTEAF

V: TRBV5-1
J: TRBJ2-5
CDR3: ASSLGLSGRTSETQY

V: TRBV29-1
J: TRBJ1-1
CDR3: SVEDRTRQGLGAF

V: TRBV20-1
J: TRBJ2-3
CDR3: SARDGDREY

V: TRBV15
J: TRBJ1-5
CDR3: ATSRTAVGSNQPQH

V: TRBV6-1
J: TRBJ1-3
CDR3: ASSDPGISSGNTIY

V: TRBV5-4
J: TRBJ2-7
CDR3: ASSNRQGYEQY

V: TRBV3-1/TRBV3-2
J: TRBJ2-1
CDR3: ASSQERTGGDEQF

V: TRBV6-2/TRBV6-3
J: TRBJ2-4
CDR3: ASSLRLAGVKNIQY

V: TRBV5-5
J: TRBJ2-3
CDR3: ASSGTSGIDTQY

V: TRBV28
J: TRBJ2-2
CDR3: ASSSTGGGSDGELF

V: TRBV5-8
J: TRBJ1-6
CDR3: ASSKDPSSYNSPLH

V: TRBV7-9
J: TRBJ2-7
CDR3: ASSGKGLAGGYEQY

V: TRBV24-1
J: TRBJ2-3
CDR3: ATSVDMGGVTDTQY

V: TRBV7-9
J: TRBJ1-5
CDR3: ASSTGVGQPQH

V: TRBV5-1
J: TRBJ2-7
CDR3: ASSQDNYEQY

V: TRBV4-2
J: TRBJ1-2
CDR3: ASSQAFLSTPYGYT

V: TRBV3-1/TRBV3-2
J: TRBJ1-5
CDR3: ASSRQGFNQPQH

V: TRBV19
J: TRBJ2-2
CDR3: ASSIGDRNTGELF

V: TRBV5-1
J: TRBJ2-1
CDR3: ASSGGYAYEQF

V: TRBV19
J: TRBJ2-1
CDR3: ASSRSGTSGNNEQF

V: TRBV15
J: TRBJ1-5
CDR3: ATRQTPNQPQH

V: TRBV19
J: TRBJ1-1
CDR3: ASSRRDMNTEAF

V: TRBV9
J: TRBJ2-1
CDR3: ASSVGDFQDNEQF

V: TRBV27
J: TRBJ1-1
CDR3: ASSTGVRNTEAF

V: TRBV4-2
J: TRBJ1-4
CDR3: ASSQRTGTNEKLF

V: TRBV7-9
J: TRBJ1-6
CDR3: ASSLGTGRVSPLH

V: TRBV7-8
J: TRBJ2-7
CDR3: ASSLAGGPPYEQY

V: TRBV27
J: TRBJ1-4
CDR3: ASSLLLNEKLF

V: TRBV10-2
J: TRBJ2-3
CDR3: ASSSDQPGTDTQY

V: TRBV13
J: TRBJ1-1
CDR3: ASSQGTQDTEAF

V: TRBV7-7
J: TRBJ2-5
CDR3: ASSSDRLGETQY

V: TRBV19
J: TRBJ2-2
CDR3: ATRETGTGELF

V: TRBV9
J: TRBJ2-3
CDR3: ASSVADGWGQDTQY

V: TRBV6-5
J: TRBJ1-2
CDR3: ASSYDETGRYGYT

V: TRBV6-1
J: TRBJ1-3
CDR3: ASSERVFSGNTIY

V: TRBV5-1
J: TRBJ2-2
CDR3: ASTTETNTGELF

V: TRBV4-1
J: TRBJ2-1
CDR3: ASSQDRNSYNEQF

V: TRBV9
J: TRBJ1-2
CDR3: ASSVGQGNYGYT

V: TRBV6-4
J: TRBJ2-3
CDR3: ASSVSGGADTQY